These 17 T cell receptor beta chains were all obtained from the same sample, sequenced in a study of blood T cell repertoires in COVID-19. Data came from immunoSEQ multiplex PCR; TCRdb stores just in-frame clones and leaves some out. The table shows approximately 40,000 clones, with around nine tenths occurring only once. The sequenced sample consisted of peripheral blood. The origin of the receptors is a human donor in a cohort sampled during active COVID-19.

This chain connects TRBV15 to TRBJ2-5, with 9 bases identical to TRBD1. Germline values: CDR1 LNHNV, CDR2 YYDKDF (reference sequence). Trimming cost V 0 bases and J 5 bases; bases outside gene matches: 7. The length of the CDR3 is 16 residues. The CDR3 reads CATSRDRTGARETQYF. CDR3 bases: TGTGCCACCAGCAGAGATAGGACAGGGGCGAGGGAGACCCAGTACTTC.

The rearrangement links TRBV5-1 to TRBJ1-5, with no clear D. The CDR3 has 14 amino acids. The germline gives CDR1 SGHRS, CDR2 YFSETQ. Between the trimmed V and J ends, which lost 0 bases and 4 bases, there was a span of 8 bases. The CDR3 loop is CASSLGGGNQPQHF. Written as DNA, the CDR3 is TGCGCCAGCAGCTTGGGCGGTGGTAATCAGCCCCAGCATTTT. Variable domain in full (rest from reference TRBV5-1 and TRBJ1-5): KAGVTQTPRYLIKTRGQQVTLSCSPISGHRSVSWYQQTPGQGLQFLFEYFSETQRNKGNFPGRFSGRQFSNSRSEMNVSTLELGDSALYLCASSLGGGNQPQHFGDGTRLSIL.

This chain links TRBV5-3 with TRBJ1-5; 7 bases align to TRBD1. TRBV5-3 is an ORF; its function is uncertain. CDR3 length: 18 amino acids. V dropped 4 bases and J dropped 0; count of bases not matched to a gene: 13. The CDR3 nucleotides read TGTGCCAGAAGCCCGAACCTGACAGGGCAATATAGCAATCAGCCCCAGCATTTT. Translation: CARSPNLTGQYSNQPQHF.

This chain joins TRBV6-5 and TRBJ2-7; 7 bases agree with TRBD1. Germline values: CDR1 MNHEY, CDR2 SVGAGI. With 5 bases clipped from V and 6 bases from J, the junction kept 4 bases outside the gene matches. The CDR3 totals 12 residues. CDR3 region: CASSPTGIEQYF. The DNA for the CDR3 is TGTGCCAGCAGTCCGACAGGGATCGAGCAGTACTTC.

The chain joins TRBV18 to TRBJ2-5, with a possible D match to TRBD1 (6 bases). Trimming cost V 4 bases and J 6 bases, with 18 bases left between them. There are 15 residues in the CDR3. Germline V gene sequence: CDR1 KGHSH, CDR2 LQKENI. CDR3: CASSLLVTGVKTQYF. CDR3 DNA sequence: TGTGCCAGCTCACTACTCGTGACAGGTGTGAAGACCCAGTACTTC.

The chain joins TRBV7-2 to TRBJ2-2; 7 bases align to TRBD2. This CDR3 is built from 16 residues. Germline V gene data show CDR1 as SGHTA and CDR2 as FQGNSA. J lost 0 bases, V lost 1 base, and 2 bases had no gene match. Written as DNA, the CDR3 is TGTGCCAGCAGCTTAGGGCTAGCGGCGAACACCGGGGAGCTGTTTTTT. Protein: CASSLGLAANTGELFF.

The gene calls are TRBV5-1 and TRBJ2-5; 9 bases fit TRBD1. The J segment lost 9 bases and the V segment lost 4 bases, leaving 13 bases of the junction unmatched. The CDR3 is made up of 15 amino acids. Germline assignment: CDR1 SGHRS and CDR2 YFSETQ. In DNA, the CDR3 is TGCGCCAGCAGCCCAGGGACAGGGCCCCTCGAGTCCCAGTACTTC. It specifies CASSPGTGPLESQYF.

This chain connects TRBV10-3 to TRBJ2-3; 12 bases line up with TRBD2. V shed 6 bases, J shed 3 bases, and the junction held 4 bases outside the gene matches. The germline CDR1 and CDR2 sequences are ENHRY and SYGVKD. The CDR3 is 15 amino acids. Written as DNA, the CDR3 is TGTGCCATCAGGCGACTAGCGGGAGTAACAGATACGCAGTATTTT. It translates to CAIRRLAGVTDTQYF.

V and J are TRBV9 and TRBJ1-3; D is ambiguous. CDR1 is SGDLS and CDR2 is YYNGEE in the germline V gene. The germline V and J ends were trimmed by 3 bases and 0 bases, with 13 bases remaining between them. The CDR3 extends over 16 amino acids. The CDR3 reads CASSAAPTGSGNTIYF. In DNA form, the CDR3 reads TGTGCCAGCAGCGCCGCACCAACGGGCTCTGGAAACACCATATATTTT.

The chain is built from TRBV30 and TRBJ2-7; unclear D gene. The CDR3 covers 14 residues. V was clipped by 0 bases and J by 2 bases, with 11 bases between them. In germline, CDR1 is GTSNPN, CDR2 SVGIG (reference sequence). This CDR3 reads CAWSVHPRTYEQYF. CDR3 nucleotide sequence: TGTGCCTGGAGTGTACACCCCAGAACCTACGAGCAGTACTTC.

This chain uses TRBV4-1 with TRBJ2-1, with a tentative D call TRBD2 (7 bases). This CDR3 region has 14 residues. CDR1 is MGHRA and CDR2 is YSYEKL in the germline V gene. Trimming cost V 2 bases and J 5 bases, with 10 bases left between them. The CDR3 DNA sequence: TGCGCCAGCAGCCAAAGGGGGGGGGACAATGAGCAGTTCTTC. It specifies CASSQRGGDNEQFF.

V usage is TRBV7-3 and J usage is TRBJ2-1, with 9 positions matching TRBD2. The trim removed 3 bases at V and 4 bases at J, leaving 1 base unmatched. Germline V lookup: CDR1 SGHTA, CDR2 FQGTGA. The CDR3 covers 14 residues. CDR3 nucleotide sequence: TGTGCCAGCAGCTTTAGCGGGGGTTACAATGAGCAGTTCTTC. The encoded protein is CASSFSGGYNEQFF.

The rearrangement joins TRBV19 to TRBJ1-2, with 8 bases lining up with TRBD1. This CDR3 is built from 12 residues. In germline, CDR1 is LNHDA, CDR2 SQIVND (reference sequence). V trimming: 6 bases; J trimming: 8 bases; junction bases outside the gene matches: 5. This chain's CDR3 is CASSPRTGGYTF. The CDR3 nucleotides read TGTGCCAGTAGCCCCCGGACAGGGGGCTACACCTTC.

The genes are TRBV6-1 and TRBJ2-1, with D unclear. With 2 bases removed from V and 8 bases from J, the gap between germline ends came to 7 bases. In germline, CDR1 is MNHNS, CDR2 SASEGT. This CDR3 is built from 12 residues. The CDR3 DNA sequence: TGTGCCAGCAGTGAATTTGGCTATGAGCAGTTCTTC. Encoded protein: CASSEFGYEQFF.

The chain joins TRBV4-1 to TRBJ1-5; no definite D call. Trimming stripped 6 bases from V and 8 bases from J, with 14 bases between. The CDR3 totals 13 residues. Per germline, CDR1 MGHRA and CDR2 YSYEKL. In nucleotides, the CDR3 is TGCGCCAGCAGGGCGGCACCTAGTGAGCCCCAGCATTTT. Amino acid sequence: CASRAAPSEPQHF.

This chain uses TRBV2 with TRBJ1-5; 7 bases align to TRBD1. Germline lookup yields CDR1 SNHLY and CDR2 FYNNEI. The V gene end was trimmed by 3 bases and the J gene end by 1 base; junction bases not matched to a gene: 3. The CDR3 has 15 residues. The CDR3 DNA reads TGTGCCAGCAGTGACTCGGGACAGAGCAATCAGCCCCAGCATTTT. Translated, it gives CASSDSGQSNQPQHF.

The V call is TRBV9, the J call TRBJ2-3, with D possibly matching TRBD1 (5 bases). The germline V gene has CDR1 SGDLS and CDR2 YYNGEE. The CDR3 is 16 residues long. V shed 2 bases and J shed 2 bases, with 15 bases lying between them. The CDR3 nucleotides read TGTGCCAGCAGCGTTAGGGGATTGGGGAACACAGATACGCAGTATTTT. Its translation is CASSVRGLGNTDTQYF.